This paragraph covers one T cell receptor beta chain sequence. The same CDR3 also results from other DNA sequences found in this sample. The PCR ran on 60 Vbeta and 13 Jbeta primers. This table comes from immunoSEQ multiplex PCR, and its TCRdb copy is limited to in-frame clones, with some not included. Among about 210,000 clones listed, about four fifths were seen once. This sample is part of a study of cytomegalovirus exposure and HLA in healthy donors. From germline, CDR1 is SGHDT and CDR2 YYEEEE. V lost 2 bases to trimming and J lost 6 bases, with 15 bases between them. This CDR3 has 16 residues. The receptor was derived from a woman in her forties or fifties in good health and CMV-seropositive. The J gene is TRBJ1-6, the V gene TRBV5-6, with D perhaps matching TRBD1 (6 bases). Sample: PBMCs. The CDR3 DNA reads as TGTGCCAGCAGCTTACTGGCAGGGACATTTAATTCACCCCTCCACTTT. Amino acid sequence: CASSLLAGTFNSPLHF.